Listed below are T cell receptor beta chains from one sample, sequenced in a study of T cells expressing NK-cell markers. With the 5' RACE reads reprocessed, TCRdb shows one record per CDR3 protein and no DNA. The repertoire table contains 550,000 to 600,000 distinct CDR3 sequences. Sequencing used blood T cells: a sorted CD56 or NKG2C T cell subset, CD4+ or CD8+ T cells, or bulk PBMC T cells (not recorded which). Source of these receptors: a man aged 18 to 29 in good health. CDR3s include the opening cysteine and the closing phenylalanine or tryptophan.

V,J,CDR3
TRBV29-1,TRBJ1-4,CSVGGLTGTATNEKLFF
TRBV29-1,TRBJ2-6,CSVESWSGSISGANVLTF
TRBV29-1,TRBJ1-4,CSVGGGSGEKLFF
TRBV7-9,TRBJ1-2,CASSAQSGTGINYGYTF
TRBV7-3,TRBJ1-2,CASSSLGMDGYTF
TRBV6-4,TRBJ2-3,CASSTLAGGPTDTQYF
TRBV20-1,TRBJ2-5,CSASLGTGGFETQYF
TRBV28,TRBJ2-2,CASGWGAGELFF
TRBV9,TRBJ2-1,CASSVDSSTILYNEQFF
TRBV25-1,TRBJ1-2,CASSETGGGIWNYGYTF
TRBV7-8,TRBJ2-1,CASSFGAGLDNEQFF
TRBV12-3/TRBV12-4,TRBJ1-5,CASSSTGAKEPQHF
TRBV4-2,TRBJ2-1,CASSQDLGLAGGSAYNEQFF
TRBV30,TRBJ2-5,CAWSALAGGPWETQYF
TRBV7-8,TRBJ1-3,CASSSSWDSGNTIYF
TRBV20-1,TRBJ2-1,CSARVSDPEQFF
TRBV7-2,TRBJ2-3,CASSRGTSVQDTQYF
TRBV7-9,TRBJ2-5,CASSPGGTSKETQYF
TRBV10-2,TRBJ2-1,CASSLSRDRGLVGVFFNEQFF
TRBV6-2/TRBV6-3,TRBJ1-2,CASSLTGGEYGYTF
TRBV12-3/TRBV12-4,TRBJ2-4,CASSALDSLAGSNIQYF
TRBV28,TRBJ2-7,CASSLLGSGQYF
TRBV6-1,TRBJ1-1,CASSRPRTGGSGEAFF
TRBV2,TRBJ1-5,CASSVTDDQPQHF
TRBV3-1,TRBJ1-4,CASSRTGTGNEKLFF
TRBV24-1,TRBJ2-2,CATTTGVRTGELFF
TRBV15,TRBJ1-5,CATTGRVSNQPQHF
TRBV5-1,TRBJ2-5,CASSLEEEGWETQYF
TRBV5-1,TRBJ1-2,CASSLGGQGGYGYTF
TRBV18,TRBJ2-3,CASSTKRGRRESTDTQYF
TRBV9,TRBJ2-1,CASSEYGEPGDEQFF
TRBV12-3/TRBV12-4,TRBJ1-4,CASSLGNRPSLF
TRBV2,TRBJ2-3,CASSEPEDADTQYF
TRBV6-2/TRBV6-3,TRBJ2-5,CASTPDYLESQYF
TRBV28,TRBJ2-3,CASGRGFSTDTQYF
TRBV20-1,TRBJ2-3,CSARDLRRDTQYF
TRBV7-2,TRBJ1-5,CASSLPTGFNQPQHF
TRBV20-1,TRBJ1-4,CSAGENEKLFF
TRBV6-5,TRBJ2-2,CASSYPDPDRESNTGELFF
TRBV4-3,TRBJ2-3,CASSQEPRGSTDTQYF
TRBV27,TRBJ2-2,CASSPSGLATGELFF
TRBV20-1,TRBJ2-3,CSAIFAGQGIGTDTQYF
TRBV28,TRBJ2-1,CASRETDVRQFF
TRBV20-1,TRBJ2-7,CSARGDRVYEQYF
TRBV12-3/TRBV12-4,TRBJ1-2,CASSFSLGTANYGYTF
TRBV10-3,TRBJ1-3,CAISDPGVVSAGNTIYF
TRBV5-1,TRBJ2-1,CASTVTPGLAGGNLMDEQFF
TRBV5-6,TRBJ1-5,CASSGRTALLSNQPQHF
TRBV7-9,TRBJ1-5,CASSYGTASNQPQHF
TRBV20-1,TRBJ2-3,CSARGDRRRTDTQYF
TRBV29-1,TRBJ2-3,CSVESRAAGNTDTQYF